This TCR beta chain was sequenced during a study of blood T cell repertoires in COVID-19. About the research overall: Sites across the United States, Italy and Spain contributed samples from acute and convalescent COVID-19. Nucleic acid was either cDNA or gDNA, and it came from T cells, B-cell-depleted T cells, or PBMCs.

Authors' analysis steps: Reference gene primer amplification gave estimated nucleated cell counts. Using immunoSEQ multiplex PCR, the repertoire was profiled, and TCRdb retains in-frame clones only, with some absent. That table gives V, J and clone size, and the DNA gave D and trimming. Among roughly 260,000 clones listed, 87% were seen once. The ends lost 2 bases at V and 6 bases at J; junction bases unmatched: 11. Germline loops: CDR1 GTSNPN, CDR2 SVGIG (reference sequence). The CDR3 is 15 amino acids. This chain uses TRBV30 with TRBJ2-7; 9 bases are a match to TRBD2. Input material: peripheral blood. The sequence was obtained from a woman in her forties or fifties with acute or convalescent COVID-19. CDR3 sequence: CAWSRGSGRIPEQYF. The DNA for the CDR3 is TGTGCCTGGAGTCGGGGTAGCGGGAGAATCCCCGAGCAGTACTTC.